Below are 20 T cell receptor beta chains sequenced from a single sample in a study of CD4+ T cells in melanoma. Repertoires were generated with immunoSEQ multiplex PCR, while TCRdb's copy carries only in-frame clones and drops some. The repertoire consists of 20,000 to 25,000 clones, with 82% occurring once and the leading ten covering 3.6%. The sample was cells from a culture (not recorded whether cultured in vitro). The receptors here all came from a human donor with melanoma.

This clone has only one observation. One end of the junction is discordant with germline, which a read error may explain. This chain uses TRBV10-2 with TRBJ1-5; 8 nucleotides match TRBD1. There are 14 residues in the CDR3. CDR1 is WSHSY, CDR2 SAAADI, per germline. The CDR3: CASRVSGGNQPQHF. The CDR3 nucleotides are TGCGCCAGCAGGGTTTCAGGGGGCAACCAGCCCCAGCATTTT.

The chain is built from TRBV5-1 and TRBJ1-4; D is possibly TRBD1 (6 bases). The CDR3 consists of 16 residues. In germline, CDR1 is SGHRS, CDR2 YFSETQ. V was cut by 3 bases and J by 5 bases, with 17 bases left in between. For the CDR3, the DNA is TGCGCCAGCAGCTCCAGGCCCGGACAGCCGAATGAAAAACTGTTTTTT. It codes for CASSSRPGQPNEKLFF. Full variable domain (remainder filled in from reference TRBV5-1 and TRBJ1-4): KAGVTQTPRYLIKTRGQQVTLSCSPISGHRSVSWYQQTPGQGLQFLFEYFSETQRNKGNFPGRFSGRQFSNSRSEMNVSTLELGDSALYLCASSSRPGQPNEKLFFGSGTQLSVL.

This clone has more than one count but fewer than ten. The CDR3 DNA sequence: TGTGCTAGTGGTTTGTTAAGGAGGGAGCAGTTCTTC. It yields the protein CASGLLRREQFF. The rearrangement joins TRBV12-5 to TRBJ2-1, with a weak D call TRBD2 (5 bases). V was cut by 2 bases and J by 10 bases, with 9 bases left in between. The CDR3 consists of 12 residues. Germline V lookup: CDR1 LGHNT, CDR2 FRNRAP.

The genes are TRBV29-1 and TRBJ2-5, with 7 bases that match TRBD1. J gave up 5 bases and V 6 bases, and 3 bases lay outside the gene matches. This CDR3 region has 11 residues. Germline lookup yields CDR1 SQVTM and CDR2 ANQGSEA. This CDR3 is CSVTGYETQYF. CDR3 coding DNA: TGCAGCGTGACAGGGTACGAGACCCAGTACTTC.

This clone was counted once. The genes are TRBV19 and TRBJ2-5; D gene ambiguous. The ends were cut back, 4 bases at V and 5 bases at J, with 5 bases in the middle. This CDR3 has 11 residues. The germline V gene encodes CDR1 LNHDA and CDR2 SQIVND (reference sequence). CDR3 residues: CASSTWETQYF. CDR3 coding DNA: TGTGCCAGTAGTACTTGGGAGACCCAGTACTTC.

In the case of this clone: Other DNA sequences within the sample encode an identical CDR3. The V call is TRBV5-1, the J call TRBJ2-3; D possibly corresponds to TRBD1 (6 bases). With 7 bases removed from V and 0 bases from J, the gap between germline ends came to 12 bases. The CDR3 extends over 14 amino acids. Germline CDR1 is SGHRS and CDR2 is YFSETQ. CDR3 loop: CASLRGGSTDTQYF. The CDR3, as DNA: TGCGCCAGCCTTCGAGGGGGTAGCACAGATACGCAGTATTTT.

The CDR3 coding sequence is TGTGCCAGCAGCTTATGGCCTCAGCCCCAGCATTTT. Translating gives CASSLWPQPQHF. The chain has TRBV7-3 and TRBJ1-5, with D unclear. The germline gives CDR1 SGHTA, CDR2 FQGTGA. Trimming took off 2 bases at V and 6 bases at J, with 5 bases between the two ends. The CDR3 is 12 amino acids.

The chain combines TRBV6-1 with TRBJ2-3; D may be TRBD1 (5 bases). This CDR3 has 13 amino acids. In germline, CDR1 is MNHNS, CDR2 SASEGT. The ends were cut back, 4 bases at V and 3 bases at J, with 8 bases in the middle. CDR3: CASSVQETDTQYF. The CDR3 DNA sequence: TGTGCCAGCAGTGTACAGGAGACAGATACGCAGTATTTT.

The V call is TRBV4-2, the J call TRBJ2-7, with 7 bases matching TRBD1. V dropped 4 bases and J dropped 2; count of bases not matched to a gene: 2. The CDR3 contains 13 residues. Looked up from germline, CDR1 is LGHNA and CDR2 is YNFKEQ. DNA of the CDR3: TGTGCCAGCAGCCCGGACAGGACCTACGAGCAGTACTTC. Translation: CASSPDRTYEQYF.

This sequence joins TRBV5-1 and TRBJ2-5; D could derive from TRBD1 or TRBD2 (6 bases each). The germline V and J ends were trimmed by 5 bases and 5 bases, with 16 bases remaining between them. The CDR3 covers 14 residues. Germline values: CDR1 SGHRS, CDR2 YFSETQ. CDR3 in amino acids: CASREPRGGETQYF. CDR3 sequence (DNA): TGCGCCAGCAGGGAACCCAGGGGAGGCGAGACCCAGTACTTC. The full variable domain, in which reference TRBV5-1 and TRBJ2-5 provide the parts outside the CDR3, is KAGVTQTPRYLIKTRGQQVTLSCSPISGHRSVSWYQQTPGQGLQFLFEYFSETQRNKGNFPGRFSGRQFSNSRSEMNVSTLELGDSALYLCASREPRGGETQYFGPGTRLLVL.

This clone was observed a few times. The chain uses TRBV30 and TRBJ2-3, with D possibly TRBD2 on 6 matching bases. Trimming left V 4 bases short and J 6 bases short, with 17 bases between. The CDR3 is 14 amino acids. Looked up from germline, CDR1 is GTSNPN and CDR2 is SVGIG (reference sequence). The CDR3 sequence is CAWKVGRGYDTQYF. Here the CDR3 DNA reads TGTGCCTGGAAAGTCGGGCGGGGATACGATACGCAGTATTTT.

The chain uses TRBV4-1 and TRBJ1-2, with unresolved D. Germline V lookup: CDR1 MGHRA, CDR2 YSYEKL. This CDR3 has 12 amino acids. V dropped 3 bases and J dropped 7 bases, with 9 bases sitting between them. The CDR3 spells CASSHPRLGYTF. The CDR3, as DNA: TGCGCCAGCAGCCACCCCAGGCTTGGCTACACCTTC.

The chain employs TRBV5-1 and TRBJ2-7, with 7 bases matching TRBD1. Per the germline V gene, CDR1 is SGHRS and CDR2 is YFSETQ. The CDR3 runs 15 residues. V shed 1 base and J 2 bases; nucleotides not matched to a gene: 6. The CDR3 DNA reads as TGCGCCAGCAGCTTGCGGGCTGGACAGGCCTACGAGCAGTACTTC. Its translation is CASSLRAGQAYEQYF.

CDR3 sequence reads: CASTKEERGGAVDEQYF. In DNA form, the CDR3 reads TGTGCCAGCACCAAAGAAGAGCGGGGGGGCGCAGTAGACGAGCAGTACTTC. V usage is TRBV21-1 and J usage is TRBJ2-7; TRBD2, the table's D call, lacks a check against the DNA. TRBV21-1 is labeled a pseudogene. CDR3 length equals 17 residues.

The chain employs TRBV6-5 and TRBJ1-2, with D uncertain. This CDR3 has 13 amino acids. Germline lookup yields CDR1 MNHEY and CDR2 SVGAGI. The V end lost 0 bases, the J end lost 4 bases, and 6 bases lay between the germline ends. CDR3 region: CASSYSNSYGYTF. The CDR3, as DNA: TGTGCCAGCAGTTACTCGAACTCCTATGGCTACACCTTC.

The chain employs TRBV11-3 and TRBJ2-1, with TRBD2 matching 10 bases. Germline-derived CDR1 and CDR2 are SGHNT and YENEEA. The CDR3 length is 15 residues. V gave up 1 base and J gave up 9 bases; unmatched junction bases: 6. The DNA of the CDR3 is TGTGCCAGCAGCTTAGGCCTAGCGGGGGTTGGTGAGCAGTTCTTC. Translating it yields CASSLGLAGVGEQFF.

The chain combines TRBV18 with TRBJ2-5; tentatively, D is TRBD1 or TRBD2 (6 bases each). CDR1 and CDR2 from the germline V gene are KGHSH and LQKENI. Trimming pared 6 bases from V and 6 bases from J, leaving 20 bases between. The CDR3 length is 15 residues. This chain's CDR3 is CASSDRRGAVKTQYF. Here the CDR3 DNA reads TGTGCCAGCTCGGATAGGAGGGGGGCCGTAAAGACCCAGTACTTC.

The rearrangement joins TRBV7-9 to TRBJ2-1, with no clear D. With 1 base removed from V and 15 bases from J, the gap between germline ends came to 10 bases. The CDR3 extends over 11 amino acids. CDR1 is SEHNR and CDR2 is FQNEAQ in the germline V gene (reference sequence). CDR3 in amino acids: CASSLGLTSFF. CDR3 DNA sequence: TGTGCCAGCAGCTTAGGTCTAACGTCGTTCTTC.

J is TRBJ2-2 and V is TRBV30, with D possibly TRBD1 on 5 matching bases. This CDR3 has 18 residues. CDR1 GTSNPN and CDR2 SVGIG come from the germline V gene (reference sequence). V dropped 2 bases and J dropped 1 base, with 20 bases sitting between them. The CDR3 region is CAWSSKDLGVRNTGELFF. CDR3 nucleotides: TGTGCCTGGAGTTCTAAGGACCTAGGGGTTCGGAACACCGGGGAGCTGTTTTTT.

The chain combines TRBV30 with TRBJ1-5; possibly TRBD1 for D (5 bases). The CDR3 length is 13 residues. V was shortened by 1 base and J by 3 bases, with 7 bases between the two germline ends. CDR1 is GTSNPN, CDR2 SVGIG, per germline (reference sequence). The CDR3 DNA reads TGTGCCTGGAGTGGGGACTTCAATCAGCCCCAGCATTTT. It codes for CAWSGDFNQPQHF.